The 5 T cell receptor beta chains presented below share a single source sample, sequenced in a study of shared clonotypes between healthy human individuals (dated by TCRdb to about 2020). Libraries were constructed by the immunoSEQ multiplex PCR assay. TCRdb took over this immuneACCESS table, retaining in-frame rearrangements with V and J assigned. Such tables are incomplete; in checked studies, under half of the missing clones stem from an unresolved V gene, and the remainder is unexplained. Counted in this sample were about 2.3 million clones; 92% of them appeared once. The ten biggest clones cover 0.37% of the sample. The specimen sequenced was naive CD4+ T cells from PBMCs. The meaning of the sample's cell subset or site label: CD45RA+ positively selected. The receptors stem from a man aged 18 to 30 in good health. Some clones in this sample may be carry-over from other donors' samples.

This clone was seen once. The J gene is TRBJ2-1, the V gene TRBV10-3; D possibly corresponds to TRBD1 (7 bases). CDR3 length equals 16 residues. V lost 4 bases and J lost 7, with 20 bases in between. Germline CDR1 reads ENHRY; CDR2 reads SYGVKD. CDR3 nucleotide sequence: TGTGCCATCAGTGCTCTCAGGGGGGACTCCTCTAATGAGCAGTTCTTC. Translation gives CAISALRGDSSNEQFF.

The chain carries TRBV2 and TRBJ1-2; unclear D gene. The germline CDR1 and CDR2 sequences are SNHLY and FYNNEI. The CDR3 has 13 residues. Trimming stripped 4 bases from V and 0 bases from J, with 6 bases between. As DNA, the CDR3 is TGTGCCAGCAGTGGGGAGGCTAACTATGGCTACACCTTC. It codes for CASSGEANYGYTF.

The chain carries TRBV30 and TRBJ1-2; the match to TRBD1 covers 10 bases. Germline CDR1 GTSNPN, CDR2 SVGIG (reference sequence). The CDR3 totals 15 residues. Trimming cost V 3 bases and J 6 bases; bases outside gene matches: 10. Here the CDR3 DNA reads TGTGCCTGGAGGGAACGGGGACAGGGGTTTAATGGCTACACCTTC. Translated, it gives CAWRERGQGFNGYTF.

The chain carries TRBV27 and TRBJ2-7; 8 bases align to TRBD2. Germline V gene data show CDR1 as MNHEY and CDR2 as SMNVEV (reference sequence). V shed 7 bases, J shed 1 base, and the junction held 9 bases outside the gene matches. The CDR3 has 15 residues. CDR3 DNA sequence: TGTGCCAGCACCTTACAGGGACTAGGGTCCTACGAGCAGTACTTC. Translation gives CASTLQGLGSYEQYF.

The V gene is TRBV18, the J gene TRBJ2-3; TRBD1 matches 7 bases. In germline, CDR1 is KGHSH, CDR2 LQKENI. With 3 bases clipped from V and 3 bases from J, the junction kept 6 bases outside the gene matches. The CDR3 has 15 amino acids. CDR3 coding DNA: TGTGCCAGCTCACCCTACGGGACAGCTACAGATACGCAGTATTTT. Amino acid sequence: CASSPYGTATDTQYF.